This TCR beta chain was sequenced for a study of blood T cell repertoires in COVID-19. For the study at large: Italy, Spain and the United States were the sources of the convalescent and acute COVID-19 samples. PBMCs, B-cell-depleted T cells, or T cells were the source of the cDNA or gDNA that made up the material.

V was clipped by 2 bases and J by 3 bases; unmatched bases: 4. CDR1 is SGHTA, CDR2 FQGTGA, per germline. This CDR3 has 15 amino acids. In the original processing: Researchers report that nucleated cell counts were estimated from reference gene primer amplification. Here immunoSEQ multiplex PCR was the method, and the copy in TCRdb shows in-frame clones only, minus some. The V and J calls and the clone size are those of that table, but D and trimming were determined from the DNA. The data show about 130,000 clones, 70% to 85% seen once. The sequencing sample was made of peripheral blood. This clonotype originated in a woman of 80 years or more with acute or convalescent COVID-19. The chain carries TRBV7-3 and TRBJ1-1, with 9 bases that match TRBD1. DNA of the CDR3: TGTGCCAGCAGCTTAGGGACAGGGCTCTACACTGAAGCTTTCTTT. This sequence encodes CASSLGTGLYTEAFF.